The 10 T cell receptor beta chains in this list originate from one sample, sequenced in a study of graft-versus-host responses after intestinal transplantation. Irradiated, violet-dye-labeled stimulators (around 200,000) were plated alongside around 200,000 CFSE-labeled responders. Sequenced by immunoSEQ multiplex PCR; TCRdb stores in-frame clones only, minus some. The sample lists 9,000 to 10,000 clones, more than 25% occurring once. The specimen comprised alloreactive CD8+ T cells from a mixed lymphocyte reaction culture, sampled before intestinal transplant. Documented subset: CFSE-low proliferating T cells sorted from roughly six-day pre-transplant mixed lymphocyte reaction (GvH or HvG direction). These receptors were taken from a human patient who received an intestinal transplant.

By share, this clone counts as medium-sized (0.01 to 0.1%). This sequence joins TRBV27 and TRBJ2-7; D not resolved. Germline loops: CDR1 MNHEY, CDR2 SMNVEV (reference sequence). The CDR3 sequence is 13 residues long. Trimming removed 0 bases from V and 2 bases from J, with 5 bases in between. For the CDR3, the DNA is TGTGCCAGCAGTTTATCGCGAACCTACGAGCAGTACTTC. Amino acid sequence: CASSLSRTYEQYF.

J is TRBJ2-7 and V is TRBV29-1, with D tentatively TRBD2 (6 bases). The germline CDR1 and CDR2 sequences are SQVTM and ANQGSEA. Trimming removed 4 bases from V and 0 bases from J, with 13 bases in between. The CDR3 length is 14 residues. The CDR3 sequence is CSVGGTVSSYEQYF. DNA for the CDR3: TGCAGCGTTGGAGGGACTGTGAGCTCCTACGAGCAGTACTTC.

The CDR3, as DNA: TGTGCCAGCAGACTAGGAGGGACTGAAGCTTTCTTT. Amino acids: CASRLGGTEAFF. This chain links TRBV7-9 with TRBJ1-1; unclear D gene. The CDR3 is made up of 12 amino acids. CDR1 is SEHNR, CDR2 FQNEAQ, per germline (reference sequence). Trimming took off 6 bases at V and 5 bases at J, with 10 bases between the two ends.

This chain links TRBV27 with TRBJ2-3; weak D call: TRBD2 (6 bases). There are 14 residues in the CDR3. V was cut by 4 bases and J by 6 bases, with 14 bases left in between. Germline V CDR1 and CDR2: MNHEY, SMNVEV (reference sequence). CDR3 nucleotide sequence: TGTGCCAGCAGTTGGGACTTCCCGGGGGATACGCAGTATTTT. This translates into CASSWDFPGDTQYF.

The chain employs TRBV7-6 and TRBJ2-7; the D gene is possibly TRBD1 (6 bases). Germline V gene sequence: CDR1 SGHVS, CDR2 FNYEAQ. The CDR3 totals 15 residues. V was cut by 5 bases and J by 2 bases, with 16 bases left in between. CDR3 sequence: CASSPTTAGAYEQYF. The CDR3 nucleotides are TGTGCCAGCAGCCCCACTACGGCAGGGGCCTACGAGCAGTACTTC.

The gene calls are TRBV7-8 and TRBJ2-5; 7 bases map to TRBD2. The germline CDR1 and CDR2 sequences are SGHVS and FQNEAQ. Germline trimming cut 5 bases from V and 2 bases from J; bases unmatched to any gene: 11. CDR3 size: 16 residues. The CDR3 loop reads CASSQTRAGSQETQYF. In nucleotides, the CDR3 is TGTGCCAGCAGCCAGACTAGAGCGGGGAGTCAAGAGACCCAGTACTTC. Together with reference TRBV7-8 and TRBJ2-5, the CDR3 gives the full variable domain: GAGVSQSPRYKVAKRGQDVALRCDPISGHVSLFWYQQALGQGPEFLTYFQNEAQLDKSGLPSDRFFAERPEGSVSTLKIQRTQQEDSAVYLCASSQTRAGSQETQYFGPGTRLLVL.

In its sample, this clone is medium-sized. The chain carries TRBV27 and TRBJ1-1, with D maybe TRBD1 (5 bases). The V gene lost 2 bases and the J gene lost 7 bases, with 14 bases spanning the gap. There are 14 residues in the CDR3. Germline V gene data show CDR1 as MNHEY and CDR2 as SMNVEV (reference sequence). CDR3 in amino acids: CASSLGGGFGEAFF. DNA for the CDR3: TGTGCCAGCAGTTTAGGGGGGGGTTTTGGTGAAGCTTTCTTT.

This clone was detected once. The CDR3 reads CASSIDLQEQFF. The CDR3 DNA reads as TGTGCCAGTAGTATAGATCTGCAGGAGCAGTTCTTC. The chain links TRBV19 to TRBJ2-1; D is ambiguous. Germline CDR1 is LNHDA and CDR2 is SQIVND (reference sequence). V shed 0 bases and J shed 10 bases, with 7 bases lying between them. The CDR3 extends over 12 amino acids. Full variable domain (missing parts from reference TRBV19 and TRBJ2-1): DGGITQSPKYLFRKEGQNVTLSCEQNLNHDAMYWYRQDPGQGLRLIYYSQIVNDFQKGDIAEGYSVSREKKESFPLTVTSAQKNPTAFYLCASSIDLQEQFFGPGTRLTVL.

This clone appeared a few times. The chain links TRBV19 to TRBJ1-1; D is possibly TRBD1 (5 bases). V gave up 1 base and J gave up 5 bases, with 8 bases separating them. Looked up from germline, CDR1 is LNHDA and CDR2 is SQIVND (reference sequence). CDR3 size: 13 residues. The CDR3 loop reads CASSIGGGTEAFF. The DNA for the CDR3 is TGTGCCAGTAGTATAGGGGGGGGAACTGAAGCTTTCTTT.

The chain combines TRBV4-1 with TRBJ2-2; 14 bases are a match to TRBD2. CDR3 length equals 18 residues. Germline V gives CDR1 MGHRA, CDR2 YSYEKL. J gave up 5 bases and V 2 bases, and 7 bases lay outside the gene matches. CDR3 amino acids: CASSQIGTSGGSTGELFF. In DNA form, the CDR3 reads TGCGCCAGCAGCCAAATCGGGACTAGCGGGGGTTCAACCGGGGAGCTGTTTTTT.